These T cell receptor beta chains were read from a single sample in a study of human T cells and chemical hapten exposure. TCRdb reanalysed the RACE reads using MiXCR and keeps one entry per CDR3 protein. The sample shows tens of thousands of distinct CDR3 sequences, around an eighth of them seen only once. The specimen comprised whole blood, sampled in connection with sensitization to the hapten diphenylcyclopropenone (DPC). All receptors derive from a woman aged 25 to 39 with alopecia areata. Some clones in this sample may be carry-over from other donors' samples. The CDR3 runs from the conserved cysteine through the conserved F or W. A D gene is named only where the DNA matches it firmly. A clone size is listed for some rows: how often the clone was seen (once, few, many), or a class if it is expanded.

len | j_gene | abundance | v_gene | d_gene | CDR3aa | CDR3nt
12 | TRBJ2-7 | few | TRBV30 | . | CAWTSGSHEQYF | TGTGCCTGGACCTCCGGGTCCCACGAGCAGTACTTC
16 | TRBJ1-1 | many | TRBV4-3 | TRBD1 | CASSQQGALLGGEAFF | TGCGCCAGCAGCCAACAGGGGGCGCTTTTAGGGGGTGAAGCTTTCTTT
16 | TRBJ2-1 | many | TRBV7-9 | TRBD2 | CASSLALSGEYNEQFF | TGTGCCAGCAGCTTAGCGTTAAGCGGGGAGTACAATGAGCAGTTCTTC
11 | TRBJ1-2 | . | TRBV12-3/TRBV12-4 | . | CASSSPHGYTF | TGTGCCAGCAGCTCTCCCCATGGCTACACCTTC
16 | TRBJ1-5 | many | TRBV20-1 | . | CSAALGGTRKRRPQHF | TGCAGTGCCGCACTGGGAGGGACTCGGAAACGGCGGCCCCAGCATTTT
17 | TRBJ2-2 | . | TRBV5-4 | TRBD2 | CASNLRGTSSSTGELFF | TGTGCCAGCAACCTACGCGGGACTAGCTCTTCCACCGGGGAGCTGTTTTTT
13 | TRBJ2-3 | many | TRBV4-2 | . | CASSHLETDTQYF | TGTGCCAGCAGCCACCTAGAAACAGATACGCAGTATTTT
15 | TRBJ1-2 | many | TRBV30 | TRBD1 | CAWSMTGSGHYGYTF | TGTGCCTGGAGCATGACAGGGTCGGGTCACTATGGCTACACCTTC
14 | TRBJ2-6 | . | TRBV30 | . | CAWSGGSGANVLTF | TGTGCCTGGAGTGGGGGGTCTGGGGCCAACGTCCTGACTTTC
13 | TRBJ2-2 | many | TRBV6-2/TRBV6-3 | TRBD2 | CASRRDYSRELFF | TGTGCCAGCAGACGGGACTACAGTCGGGAGCTGTTTTTT
16 | TRBJ2-1 | . | TRBV24-1 | TRBD2 | CATSDSSGSSYNEQFF | TGTGCCACCAGTGATTCGAGCGGGAGCTCCTACAATGAGCAGTTCTTC
15 | TRBJ2-6 | many | TRBV4-3 | . | CASSQGMAGANVLTF | TGCGCCAGCAGCCAAGGGATGGCTGGGGCCAACGTCCTGACTTTC
15 | TRBJ2-7 | few | TRBV6-6 | . | CASRPDRTASYEQYF | TGTGCCAGCAGGCCCGACAGGACAGCCTCCTACGAGCAGTACTTC
16 | TRBJ2-7 | many | TRBV20-1 | TRBD2 | CSARSLSGGRGYEQYF | TGCAGTGCTAGAAGCCTGTCCGGCGGGAGGGGCTACGAGCAGTACTTC
14 | TRBJ2-7 | . | TRBV20-1 | TRBD1 | CSARAARGQYEQYF | TGCAGTGCTAGAGCTGCAAGGGGACAGTACGAGCAGTACTTC
13 | TRBJ2-2 | . | TRBV7-2 | TRBD2 | CASSYPGTRGLFF | TGTGCCAGCAGCTATCCCGGGACTAGAGGGTTGTTTTTT
14 | TRBJ2-7 | . | TRBV28 | TRBD1 | CASNVPGQGYEQYF | TGTGCCAGCAATGTGCCGGGACAGGGTTACGAGCAGTACTTC
13 | TRBJ1-2 | . | TRBV28 | . | CASTPPSNYGYTF | TGTGCCAGCACCCCCCCGAGCAACTATGGCTACACCTTC
20 | TRBJ2-1 | many | TRBV4-3 | TRBD2 | CASSQVLLPGTSGGLDEQFF | TGCGCCAGCAGCCAAGTACTGCTACCCGGGACTAGCGGAGGTCTCGATGAGCAGTTCTTC
12 | TRBJ2-1 | few | TRBV11-2 | . | CASSGPGPEQFF | TGTGCCAGCTCGGGGCCAGGACCGGAGCAGTTCTTC
15 | TRBJ2-4 | many | TRBV28 | TRBD1 | CASRGGRGNKNIQYF | TGTGCCAGCAGAGGGGGCCGGGGTAATAAAAACATTCAGTACTTC
17 | TRBJ2-3 | few | TRBV5-1 | . | CASSLNPRPPSTDTQYF | TGCGCCAGCAGCTTGAACCCGCGACCCCCTAGCACAGATACGCAGTATTTT
14 | TRBJ1-5 | once | TRBV20-1 | . | CSARDPAGRQPQHF | TGCAGTGCTAGAGATCCGGCAGGGAGACAGCCCCAGCATTTT
14 | TRBJ2-2 | few | TRBV7-2 | TRBD2 | CASSFRLAGGELFF | TGTGCCAGCAGCTTCAGGCTAGCGGGAGGGGAGCTGTTTTTT
16 | TRBJ1-1 | many | TRBV18 | . | CASSRGGNTLNTEAFF | TGTGCCAGCTCACGTGGGGGGAATACTCTGAACACTGAAGCTTTCTTT
18 | TRBJ2-2 | . | TRBV4-2 | TRBD2 | CASSQEIGIAGITGELFF | TGTGCCAGCAGCCAAGAAATAGGGATAGCGGGGATCACCGGGGAGCTGTTTTTT
14 | TRBJ2-1 | many | TRBV7-2 | . | CASSSRRTHNEQFF | TGTGCCAGCAGCTCCCGCAGGACACACAATGAGCAGTTCTTC
17 | TRBJ2-1 | many | TRBV7-2 | TRBD2 | CASSLSTWTSGYNEQFF | TGTGCCAGCAGCTTAAGTACGTGGACTAGCGGCTACAATGAGCAGTTCTTC
15 | TRBJ2-1 | few | TRBV7-2 | . | CASTPPGSSYNEQFF | TGTGCCAGCACCCCCCCAGGCAGCTCCTACAATGAGCAGTTCTTC
13 | TRBJ2-1 | many | TRBV29-1 | . | CSVVGTPSNEQFF | TGCAGCGTTGTTGGGACTCCCTCCAATGAGCAGTTCTTC
15 | TRBJ2-5 | many | TRBV20-1 | . | CSARDPRAVAETQYF | TGCAGTGCTAGAGATCCGCGCGCTGTGGCAGAGACCCAGTACTTC
20 | TRBJ1-6 | . | TRBV18 | . | CASSPLGQPNQPLYYSPLHF | TGTGCCAGCTCACCACTAGGACAGCCAAACCAGCCCCTTTATTATTCACCCCTCCACTTT
13 | TRBJ2-5 | many | TRBV7-2 | . | CASSSPPLQTQYF | TGTGCCAGCAGCTCCCCCCCGCTCCAGACCCAGTACTTC
14 | TRBJ2-3 | many | TRBV6-2/TRBV6-3 | . | CASTDRGDTDTQYF | TGTGCCAGCACGGATCGTGGCGACACAGATACGCAGTATTTT